The 18 T cell receptor beta chains listed next were all sequenced from one sample in a study of T cell repertoires in cytomegalovirus infection (dated by TCRdb to between 2018 and 2021). The reads were generated on an Illumina HiSeq 1500. The public reads were quality trimmed at Q25 with fastp and then assembled into clones with MiXCR by TCRdb, keeping productive beta chains. Entries that share a CDR3 protein sequence are merged under the most common genes and DNA. This sample holds 150,000 to 190,000 distinct CDR3 sequences; less than 25% were observed only once. The ten biggest clones cover over 9.5% of the sample. Sequencing was done on a sample of PBMCs. The source is a human donor in good health (CMV status not recorded). Some clones in this sample may be carry-over from other donors' samples.

This clonotype was seen many times. This chain links TRBV7-3 with TRBJ1-1; D ambiguous. V gave up 3 bases and J gave up 1 base, with 6 bases separating them. Germline V lookup: CDR1 SGHTA, CDR2 FQGTGA. The CDR3 totals 13 residues. The CDR3 sequence: CASSFSGNTEAFF. The CDR3 nucleotides read TGTGCCAGCAGCTTCAGTGGGAACACTGAAGCTTTCTTT.

At least ten counts were recorded for this clonotype. The V call is TRBV7-3, the J call TRBJ1-1, with D unresolved. This CDR3 contains 14 residues. The V and J ends lost 5 bases and 5 bases respectively, with 15 bases between them. Germline loops: CDR1 SGHTA, CDR2 FQGTGA. As DNA, the CDR3 is TGTGCCAGCAGCCAACGGGGATTAGGGACTGAAGCTTTCTTT. Its protein product is CASSQRGLGTEAFF.

The chain joins TRBV7-2 to TRBJ1-2, with 8 bases that match TRBD1. Trimming took 5 bases from V and 2 from J; bases not matched to a gene: 7. CDR1 is SGHTA and CDR2 is FQGNSA in the germline V gene. This CDR3 comprises 15 residues. The CDR3 spells CASSARGQANYGYTF. The CDR3 DNA reads as TGTGCCAGCAGCGCCAGGGGACAGGCAAACTATGGCTACACCTTC.

This clonotype was found many times. V gene TRBV7-3 combines with J gene TRBJ2-3; 8 bases line up with TRBD2. Germline CDR1 is SGHTA and CDR2 is FQGTGA. CDR3 length equals 15 residues. The junction had 5 bases not matched to a gene; V was cut back by 2 bases and J by 4 bases. This chain's CDR3 is CASSLGRGGADTQYF. DNA of the CDR3: TGTGCCAGCAGCTTAGGACGGGGGGGCGCAGATACGCAGTATTTT.

This clonotype was detected many times. This chain uses TRBV7-2 with TRBJ1-1; D is ambiguous. Germline V gives CDR1 SGHTA, CDR2 FQGNSA. The CDR3 extends over 15 amino acids. V shed 5 bases and J shed 4 bases, with 17 bases lying between them. The CDR3 spells CASSPQRGGITEAFF. CDR3 coding DNA: TGTGCCAGCAGCCCGCAGCGGGGAGGTATCACTGAAGCTTTCTTT.

This clonotype was observed at least ten times. The chain links TRBV7-6 to TRBJ1-6; D is possibly TRBD1 (6 bases). V dropped 1 base and J dropped 9 bases, with 10 bases sitting between them. Germline V gene lookup returns CDR1 SGHVS and CDR2 FNYEAQ. The length of the CDR3 is 14 residues. CDR3 in amino acids: CASSLEGGVSPLHF. CDR3 DNA: TGTGCCAGCAGCTTAGAGGGGGGCGTTTCACCCCTCCACTTT.

This clonotype was observed a few times. V and J are TRBV29-1 and TRBJ2-5; the D is unclear. The CDR3 runs 12 residues. Per germline, CDR1 SQVTM and CDR2 ANQGSEA. The germline V and J ends were trimmed by 4 bases and 4 bases, with 10 bases remaining between them. As DNA, the CDR3 is TGCAGCGTTGTGGGTCCAGGAGAGACCCAGTACTTC. Amino acid sequence: CSVVGPGETQYF.

This clonotype was seen many times. The V call is TRBV7-3, the J call TRBJ2-2, with a possible D match to TRBD1 (5 bases). The CDR3 runs to 13 residues. CDR1 is SGHTA, CDR2 FQGTGA, per germline. V lost 5 bases and J lost 6, with 10 bases in between. CDR3 residues: CASSPTGAGELFF. CDR3 DNA: TGTGCCAGCAGCCCCACAGGAGCCGGGGAGCTGTTTTTT. Full variable domain (missing parts from reference TRBV7-3 and TRBJ2-2): GAGVSQTPSNKVTEKGKYVELRCDPISGHTALYWYRQSLGQGPEFLIYFQGTGAADDSGLPNDRFFAVRPEGSVSTLKIQRTERGDSAVYLCASSPTGAGELFFGEGSRLTVL.

The chain is built from TRBV6-5 and TRBJ1-5; D uncertain. This CDR3 contains 14 residues. Per the germline V gene, CDR1 is MNHEY and CDR2 is SVGAGI. Trimming removed 4 bases at V and 6 bases at J, with 13 bases between. The CDR3 region is CASSSLDTFQPQHF. In nucleotides, the CDR3 is TGTGCCAGCAGTTCCTTAGACACTTTTCAGCCCCAGCATTTT.

To note about this clonotype: At one of its ends the junction is not consistent with the germline gene, which may arise from a read error. The J gene is TRBJ1-1, the V gene TRBV19; no firm D call. Germline V gene lookup returns CDR1 LNHDA and CDR2 SQIVND (reference sequence). This CDR3 region has 11 residues. The CDR3 sequence is CASHHLTAAFF. The CDR3 DNA sequence: TGTGCCAGTCATCACCTCACTGCAGCTTTCTTT.

There are a few counts of this clonotype. The V call is TRBV5-8, the J call TRBJ2-7; D possibly corresponds to TRBD2 (6 bases). Germline CDR1 is SGHTS and CDR2 is YDEGEE. This CDR3 is built from 15 residues. Trimming took off 4 bases at V and 0 bases at J, with 14 bases between the two ends. The CDR3 here is CASSNSGSSSYEQYF. The CDR3 nucleotides read TGTGCCAGCAGCAATAGCGGCTCCAGCTCCTACGAGCAGTACTTC.

This chain uses TRBV5-1 with TRBJ2-6, with D hard to call. V was pared by 0 bases and J by 1 base, with 8 bases between. Germline loops: CDR1 SGHRS, CDR2 YFSETQ. There are 16 residues in the CDR3. The CDR3 DNA sequence: TGCGCCAGCAGCTTGGGTGAGACTTCTGGGGCCAACGTCCTGACTTTC. This codes for CASSLGETSGANVLTF.

Only a few counts were recorded for this clonotype. DNA of the CDR3: TGTGCCAGCAGTGTCGCACAGGATTTTTTCACCGGGGAGCTGTTTTTT. This codes for CASSVAQDFFTGELFF. V usage is TRBV2 and J usage is TRBJ2-2; maybe TRBD1 (5 bases). This CDR3 has 16 residues. Germline V lookup: CDR1 SNHLY, CDR2 FYNNEI. The V and J ends lost 4 bases and 4 bases respectively, with 16 bases between them.

This clonotype has more than one count but fewer than ten. This sequence joins TRBV6-5 and TRBJ1-4, with a tentative D call TRBD1 (5 bases). Germline loops: CDR1 MNHEY, CDR2 SVGAGI. The CDR3 consists of 15 residues. Deletions cut 10 bases from V and 8 bases from J, with 23 bases between. This CDR3 is CATSRQFPVREKLFF. As DNA, the CDR3 is TGTGCCACTTCCAGACAGTTCCCAGTGAGGGAAAAACTGTTTTTT.

This chain links TRBV7-6 with TRBJ2-5; 10 bases are shared with TRBD1. The CDR3 is made up of 14 amino acids. Germline loops: CDR1 SGHVS, CDR2 FNYEAQ. The trim removed 2 bases at V and 5 bases at J, leaving 2 bases unmatched. The CDR3 sequence: CASSLLTGGETQYF. For the CDR3, the DNA is TGTGCCAGCAGCTTATTGACAGGGGGCGAGACCCAGTACTTC.

As DNA, the CDR3 is TGTGCCATCAGTGAGGGGAATCAGCCCCAGCATTTT. This codes for CAISEGNQPQHF. The rearrangement uses TRBV10-3 and TRBJ1-5; no clear D. This CDR3 is built from 12 residues. Looked up from germline, CDR1 is ENHRY and CDR2 is SYGVKD. Trimming stripped 2 bases from V and 4 bases from J, with 3 bases between.

The gene calls are TRBV19 and TRBJ1-1; 7 nucleotides line up with TRBD1. The V gene end was trimmed by 4 bases and the J gene end by 14 bases; junction bases not matched to a gene: 10. This CDR3 region has 12 residues. The germline V gene encodes CDR1 LNHDA and CDR2 SQIVND (reference sequence). CDR3 residues: CASSTIQGESFF. CDR3 nucleotide sequence: TGTGCCAGTAGTACCATTCAGGGGGAAAGCTTCTTT.

This clonotype was detected many times. The chain is built from TRBV28 and TRBJ2-7; 7 nucleotides align to TRBD1. J lost 3 bases, V lost 6 bases, and 8 bases had no gene match. This CDR3 region has 14 residues. In germline, CDR1 is MDHEN, CDR2 SYDVKM. The CDR3 reads CASSGQEPYYEQYF. The CDR3 region has the DNA TGTGCCAGCAGCGGACAGGAACCTTACTACGAGCAGTACTTC.